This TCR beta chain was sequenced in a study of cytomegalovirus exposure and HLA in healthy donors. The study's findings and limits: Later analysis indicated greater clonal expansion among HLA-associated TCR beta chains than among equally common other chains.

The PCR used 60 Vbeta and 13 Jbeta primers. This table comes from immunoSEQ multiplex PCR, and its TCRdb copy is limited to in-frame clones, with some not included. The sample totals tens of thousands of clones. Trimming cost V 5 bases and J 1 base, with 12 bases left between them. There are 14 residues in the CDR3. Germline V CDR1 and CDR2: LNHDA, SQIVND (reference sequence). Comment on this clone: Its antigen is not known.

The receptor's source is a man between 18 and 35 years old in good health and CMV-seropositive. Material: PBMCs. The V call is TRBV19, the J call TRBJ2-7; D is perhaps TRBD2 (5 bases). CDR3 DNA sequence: TGTGCCAGTAGTCACACCGGGGTATCCTACGAGCAGTACTTC. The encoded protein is CASSHTGVSYEQYF.